A selection of T cell receptor beta chains follows, all from one sample in a study of blood T cell repertoires in COVID-19. Profiling relied on immunoSEQ multiplex PCR, and the TCRdb table lists in-frame clones only, not all of them. This repertoire shows around 140,000 clones, around 81% found once; its top ten account for roughly 8.2%. Sequencing was performed on peripheral blood. The origin of the receptors is a human donor in a cohort sampled during active COVID-19. Both conserved end residues are part of each CDR3. Fields, in order: D gene, V gene, clone size, J gene, CDR3 DNA, CDR3 protein. D genes are given only for firm matches. Part of the rows lack a size; the others show once, few, many or a class for expanded clones.

>.|TRBV12-3/TRBV12-4|.|TRBJ1-6
TGTGCCAGCAGTTGGGGGGGGCTTCCCCACTTT
CASSWGGLPHF
>TRBD1|TRBV28|.|TRBJ2-3
TGTGCCAGCAGTGAAAGGGACAGTGTCCCAGATACGCAGTATTTT
CASSERDSVPDTQYF
>.|TRBV12-3/TRBV12-4|.|TRBJ2-5
TGTGCCAGCCGATACGGAGAGACCCAGTACTTC
CASRYGETQYF
>TRBD1|TRBV7-2|.|TRBJ2-7
TGTGCCAGCAGCCATGACGGACAGGTCGGCTCCTACGAGCAGTACTTC
CASSHDGQVGSYEQYF
>TRBD1|TRBV24-1|.|TRBJ1-5
TGTGCCACCAGTGAAGCCGGGACAGGGAATCAGCCCCAGCATTTT
CATSEAGTGNQPQHF
>.|TRBV3-1/TRBV3-2|.|TRBJ2-6
TGTGCCAACGACAGCAGTTGTGGGGCCAACGTCCTGACTTTC
CANDSSCGANVLTF
>TRBD2|TRBV28|.|TRBJ2-7
TGTGCCAGCAGGCGAATCGGACTAGCGGGCTCCTACGAGCAGTACTTC
CASRRIGLAGSYEQYF
>.|TRBV6-5|few|TRBJ1-2
TGTGCCAGCAGACCTAACGGCGAGGTCGGCTACACCTTC
CASRPNGEVGYTF
>.|TRBV4-3|.|TRBJ1-3
TGCGCCAGCAGCCAAGGGGGGGAAACCCATGCTGGAAACACCATATATTTT
CASSQGGETHAGNTIYF
>.|TRBV11-3|.|TRBJ1-1
TGTGCCAGCAGCTTAGGCGGCGCCGAGGGAACTGAAGCTTTCTTT
CASSLGGAEGTEAFF
>TRBD2|TRBV5-6|.|TRBJ2-1
TGTGCCAGCAGCATAGGACTAGCGGGTAATGAGCAGTTCTTC
CASSIGLAGNEQFF
>.|TRBV21-1|few|TRBJ1-1
TGTGCCAGCGGCCTAGGGAGGGGAACTGAAGCTTTCTTT
CASGLGRGTEAFF
>TRBD2|TRBV6-6|.|TRBJ2-5
TGTGCCAGCAGCCTAGGAGCGGGAGGCGAGACCCAGTACTTC
CASSLGAGGETQYF
>.|TRBV28|.|TRBJ1-6
TGTGCCAGCAGTTCCGTCGAGGGCGACTATAATTCACCCCTCCACTTT
CASSSVEGDYNSPLHF